A single TCR beta chain is shown here with its context. The CDR3 totals 17 residues. Trimming left V 3 bases short and J 4 bases short, with 19 bases between. Germline loops: CDR1 MNHEY, CDR2 SMNVEV (reference sequence). The data are from a study of T-cell reconstitution after alpha-beta-depleted transplantation in children. Unique molecular identifiers were built into the TCRbeta library. TCRdb analysed the PCR reads with MiXCR anew, one entry per CDR3 protein. The repertoire includes roughly 500,000 distinct CDR3 sequences, about 30% of them detected once, and around 2.4% sits in the top ten. The V call is TRBV27, the J call TRBJ1-5, with a weak D call TRBD1 (5 bases). The sequence derives from a human donor who donated a stem cell graft to a child with aplastic anemia. The sample in question was PBMCs from the stem cell graft donor, obtained from the stem cell graft. Here the CDR3 reads CASSFSRTLSGNQPQHF. In nucleotides, the CDR3 is TGTGCCAGCAGTTTTTCAAGGACACTCTCGGGTAATCAGCCCCAGCATTTT.